The rows below give T cell receptor beta chains drawn from one sample of a study of technical replicates of blood from several donors. The assay was immunoSEQ multiplex PCR, and TCRdb's table has in-frame clones only and misses some. The table lists 75,000 to 95,000 clones, less than 95% of them singletons, with around 0.3% in the top ten. Sequencing input: T cells isolated from PBMCs. The receptor source for this set is a human donor in good health. Each CDR3 is given with its conserved first and last residue. D genes are given only for firm matches. Where a row states a size, it is once, few, many or the class of an expanded clone; other rows omit it.

v_gene	j_gene	abundance	d_gene	CDR3aa	CDR3nt
TRBV18	TRBJ1-4	.	.	CASSPWDTTNEKLFF	TGTGCCAGCTCACCCTGGGACACAACTAATGAAAAACTGTTTTTT
TRBV7-6	TRBJ2-7	.	.	CASSPRAGNWATSEEFEQYF	TGTGCCAGCAGCCCTAGGGCCGGCAACTGGGCGACTAGTGAGGAATTCGAGCAGTACTTC
TRBV5-4	TRBJ2-1	.	.	CASSLDPSPQANEQFF	TGTGCCAGCAGCTTGGACCCTAGCCCCCAGGCGAACGAGCAGTTCTTC
TRBV4-2	TRBJ2-7	.	.	CASSQEERGSYEQYF	TGTGCCAGCAGCCAAGAAGAGAGGGGGTCCTACGAGCAGTACTTC
TRBV6-6	TRBJ2-5	.	TRBD1	CASSYQGTGGQETQYF	TGTGCCAGCAGTTACCAGGGGACAGGGGGTCAAGAGACCCAGTACTTC
TRBV27	TRBJ2-1	.	.	CASSLAANNEQFF	TGTGCCAGCAGTTTAGCGGCTAACAATGAGCAGTTCTTC
TRBV27	TRBJ1-1	.	.	CASAPTLSGVQGF	TGTGCCAGCGCTCCAACGTTATCAGGGGTCCAGGGCTTT
TRBV15	TRBJ1-6	once	.	CATRGGRGGTSPLHF	TGTGCCACCAGAGGGGGGCGCGGGGGGACCTCACCCCTCCACTTT
TRBV10-3	TRBJ2-4	once	.	CAISAESGVKNIQYF	TGTGCCATCAGTGCAGAATCGGGGGTCAAAAACATTCAGTACTTC
TRBV11-3	TRBJ2-7	.	.	CASSLDPRSEQYF	TGTGCCAGCAGCTTAGATCCTAGAAGCGAGCAGTACTTC
TRBV6-5	TRBJ2-1	.	TRBD2	CASLGEGLGRYEQFF	TGTGCCAGTCTGGGGGAGGGCTTAGGCCGATATGAGCAGTTCTTC
TRBV4-2	TRBJ2-1	.	TRBD2	CASSQGQLASGGALQFF	TGTGCCAGCAGCCAAGGGCAACTCGCTAGCGGGGGGGCCCTGCAGTTCTTC
TRBV21-1	TRBJ1-1	.	.	CASSKALSGQGARNTEAFF	TGTGCCAGCAGCAAAGCGCTAAGTGGACAGGGGGCGAGGAACACTGAAGCTTTCTTT
TRBV4-1	TRBJ1-1	.	.	CASSQVAVTDTEAFF	TGCGCCAGCAGCCAAGTTGCAGTGACTGACACTGAAGCTTTCTTT
TRBV4-1	TRBJ2-7	.	TRBD1	CASSQDPGQGFYEQYF	TGCGCCAGCAGCCAAGATCCGGGACAGGGGTTTTACGAGCAGTACTTC